These 3 T cell receptor beta chains originate from one sample sequenced in a study of T-cell memory formation after mild COVID-19. From the 5' RACE reads, TCRdb called clonotypes with MiXCR, one entry per CDR3 protein. The sample has about 450,000 distinct CDR3 sequences; 23% are singletons. Sequencing input: PBMCs or a T cell subset sorted from them (not recorded which). These TCRs come from an adult woman who had mild COVID-19 (a few samples of this study predate the infection). Cell type and time point are not known.

V gene TRBV9 combines with J gene TRBJ1-1, with D unresolved. The CDR3 is 13 residues long. In germline, CDR1 is SGDLS, CDR2 YYNGEE. The V end was cut by 3 bases, the J end by 2 bases, with 8 bases between. This chain's CDR3 is CASSGTDNTEAFF. The CDR3 bases are TGTGCCAGCAGCGGGACGGATAACACTGAAGCTTTCTTT.

The V gene is TRBV7-6, the J gene TRBJ2-3; 10 bases map to TRBD2. With V trimmed by 1 base and J by 1 base, 2 bases remained unmatched. Germline V gene sequence: CDR1 SGHVS, CDR2 FNYEAQ. The CDR3 loop spans 16 amino acids. The DNA for the CDR3 is TGTGCCAGCAGCTTAGGAGGGACTAGCGGCACAGATACGCAGTATTTT. This translates into CASSLGGTSGTDTQYF. Combining the CDR3 with reference TRBV7-6 and TRBJ2-3 gives the whole variable domain GAGVSQSPRYKVTKRGQDVALRCDPISGHVSLYWYRQALGQGPEFLTYFNYEAQQDKSGLPNDRFSAERPEGSISTLTIQRTEQRDSAMYRCASSLGGTSGTDTQYFGPGTRLTVL.

This clonotype appeared a single time. The J gene is TRBJ1-4, the V gene TRBV30, with 7 positions matching TRBD1. Germline-derived CDR1 and CDR2 are GTSNPN and SVGIG (reference sequence). The CDR3 contains 14 residues. The junction had 7 bases not matched to a gene; V was cut back by 3 bases and J by 6 bases. CDR3 loop: CAWSLTGLDEKLFF. CDR3 nucleotides: TGTGCCTGGAGCTTGACAGGGTTGGATGAAAAACTGTTTTTT.